Presented here are 31 T cell receptor beta chains from one specimen sequenced in a study of Ad26.COV2.S vaccination and SARS-CoV-2 variants. The protocol was immunoSEQ multiplex PCR, while the TCRdb copy is restricted to in-frame clones and leaves out a portion. The sample contains some 500,000 clones, roughly 89% of which appear only once. Sample treatment: roughly 20 received Ad26.COV2.S at low or high dose, single or two shots; about 5 received placebo; per-sample allocation not given. After the first vaccine or placebo injection, samples were drawn on day 63. The material was peripheral blood, obtained in a trial of Ad26.COV2.S vaccine versus placebo. All receptors come from a person between 18 and 60 years old who received the Ad26.COV2.S COVID-19 vaccine or a placebo.

J is TRBJ1-1 and V is TRBV9, with D maybe TRBD1 (5 bases). CDR3 size: 15 residues. The V end was cut by 5 bases, the J end by 0 bases, with 14 bases between. Germline V CDR1 and CDR2: SGDLS, YYNGEE. DNA for the CDR3: TGTGCCAGCAGTTACCGGGGGAGCATGAACACTGAAGCTTTCTTT. It codes for CASSYRGSMNTEAFF. Full variable domain (outside the CDR3, taken from reference TRBV9 and TRBJ1-1): DSGVTQTPKHLITATGQRVTLRCSPRSGDLSVYWYQQSLDQGLQFLIQYYNGEERAKGNILERFSAQQFPDLHSELNLSSLELGDSALYFCASSYRGSMNTEAFFGQGTRLTVV.

The CDR3 DNA follows: TGTGCCACCAGCAGAGGGTACACCATCCACTCCTACAATGAGCAGTTCTTC. It is translated as CATSRGYTIHSYNEQFF. This chain connects TRBV15 to TRBJ2-1, with D uncertain. The CDR3 has 17 residues. V was clipped by 1 base and J by 0 bases, with 13 bases between them. Germline values: CDR1 LNHNV, CDR2 YYDKDF (reference sequence).

The V call is TRBV9, the J call TRBJ2-1; 8 bases line up with TRBD2. The CDR3 has 14 amino acids. Germline trimming cut 6 bases from V and 4 bases from J; bases unmatched to any gene: 6. Germline CDR1 SGDLS, CDR2 YYNGEE. CDR3 bases: TGTGCCAGCACCCGGGGGGGACTTTACAATGAGCAGTTCTTC. As protein: CASTRGGLYNEQFF.

The chain recombines TRBV5-6 with TRBJ2-5; D may be TRBD1 (6 bases). The germline V gene encodes CDR1 SGHDT and CDR2 YYEEEE. CDR3 length: 14 residues. Trimming cost V 4 bases and J 1 base, with 11 bases left between them. The CDR3 nucleotides are TGTGCCAGCAGCACCAGGGACATCCAAGAGACCCAGTACTTC. This translates into CASSTRDIQETQYF.

V gene TRBV5-1 combines with J gene TRBJ2-1, with 14 bases aligning to TRBD2. Trimming removed 4 bases from V and 3 bases from J; junction bases left unmatched: 9. Germline values: CDR1 SGHRS, CDR2 YFSETQ. This CDR3 spans 18 amino acids. The CDR3 coding sequence is TGCGCCAGCAGCAGGCAGACTAGCGGGGGGGCTTTCTACAATGAGCAGTTCTTC. This gives the protein CASSRQTSGGAFYNEQFF.

V and J are TRBV18 and TRBJ2-5; D gene ambiguous. CDR3 length equals 14 residues. Germline CDR1 reads KGHSH; CDR2 reads LQKENI. V was cut by 3 bases and J by 1 base, with 9 bases left in between. The DNA for the CDR3 is TGTGCCAGCTCACCGAGGAATAGCCAAGAGACCCAGTACTTC. Translation: CASSPRNSQETQYF.

This chain connects TRBV2 to TRBJ2-5; 7 bases align to TRBD1. The CDR3 loop spans 13 amino acids. Looked up from germline, CDR1 is SNHLY and CDR2 is FYNNEI. J lost 5 bases, V lost 7 bases, and 7 bases had no gene match. CDR3 nucleotide sequence: TGTGCCAGCACCAACAGGGGTGCGGAGACCCAGTACTTC. Its translation is CASTNRGAETQYF.

The chain links TRBV4-1 to TRBJ2-5; D is possibly TRBD1 or TRBD2 (5 bases each). CDR3 size: 16 residues. CDR1 is MGHRA, CDR2 YSYEKL, per germline. Trimming removed 6 bases from V and 5 bases from J, with 22 bases in between. DNA for the CDR3: TGCGCCAGCAGACCCCGGATCGGGGCGAAGGAGGAGACCCAGTACTTC. Translating gives CASRPRIGAKEETQYF.

Only a few counts were recorded for this clone. The chain employs TRBV12-3 or TRBV12-4 and TRBJ1-5; D is undetermined. With 3 bases removed from V and 5 bases from J, the gap between germline ends came to 8 bases. The CDR3 totals 13 residues. The CDR3 DNA reads TGTGCCAGCAGTTTCCTCTGGGATCAGCCCCAGCATTTT. Translated: CASSFLWDQPQHF.

This clone came up once. The CDR3, as DNA: TGTGCCAGCAGCTTGGTTGGGGATGTCACAGATACGCAGTATTTT. Residues: CASSLVGDVTDTQYF. The genes are TRBV5-8 and TRBJ2-3; D ambiguous. CDR1 and CDR2 (germline): SGHTS, YDEGEE. This CDR3 has 15 amino acids. The ends were cut back, 0 bases at V and 2 bases at J, with 10 bases in the middle.

CDR3 bases: TGTGCCAGCAGTTTAGGGCGGGAGCAGTACGTC. Its protein product is CASSLGREQYV. The gene calls are TRBV28 and TRBJ2-7; D is uncertain. CDR3 length: 11 residues. With 2 bases removed from V and 7 bases from J, the gap between germline ends came to 6 bases. Germline CDR1 MDHEN, CDR2 SYDVKM.

V is TRBV19 and J is TRBJ2-1; D may be TRBD1 (6 bases). V was clipped by 2 bases and J by 2 bases, with 13 bases between them. CDR1 is LNHDA, CDR2 SQIVND, per germline (reference sequence). The CDR3 sequence is 16 residues long. For the CDR3, the DNA is TGTGCCAGTAGTATATGGCCTGGGGGCGCCTACAATGAGCAGTTCTTC. It is translated as CASSIWPGGAYNEQFF.

Note on this clone: Because the CDR3 is missing its conserved closing phenylalanine or tryptophan, this is likely a read error. The DNA is omitted, as the CDR3 cannot be located on it reliably, and the CDR3 follows TCRdb's listing. The V and J genes are TRBV28 and TRBJ1-2; TRBD1, the table's D call, was not compared with the DNA. The CDR3 spans 14 residues, counting both ends. In germline, CDR1 is MDHEN, CDR2 SYDVKM. The CDR3 spells CASSLGTDDYGLLL.

CDR3 nucleotides: TGTGCCAGCAGCACTAAACGGGACGGAGCCTACGAGCAGTACTTC. Translation gives CASSTKRDGAYEQYF. The rearrangement joins TRBV6-2 or TRBV6-3 to TRBJ2-7; D assignment may be TRBD1 or TRBD2 (5 bases each). Germline V gene data show CDR1 as MNHEY and CDR2 as SVGEGT. CDR3 length equals 15 residues. With 6 bases removed from V and 2 bases from J, the gap between germline ends came to 17 bases.

The V gene is TRBV6-2 or TRBV6-3, the J gene TRBJ1-4; D is ambiguous. The V and J ends lost 2 bases and 4 bases respectively, with 20 bases between them. This CDR3 has 18 residues. CDR1 is MNHEY, CDR2 SVGEGT, per germline. The CDR3 spells CASSYEIQDYRFNEKLFF. CDR3 DNA: TGTGCCAGCAGTTACGAAATCCAGGACTACCGTTTTAATGAAAAACTGTTTTTT.

CDR3 in DNA: TGTGCCAGCATCCCATCCGGGCGGGCGGGTGTCGATGAGCAGTTCTTC. Residues: CASIPSGRAGVDEQFF. The J gene is TRBJ2-1, the V gene TRBV28; D is possibly TRBD2 (5 bases). The germline V gene encodes CDR1 MDHEN and CDR2 SYDVKM. There are 16 residues in the CDR3. V dropped 7 bases and J dropped 8 bases, with 24 bases sitting between them.

The chain employs TRBV5-4 and TRBJ2-3; D not resolved. This CDR3 region has 14 residues. Germline V CDR1 and CDR2: SGHNT, YYREEE (reference sequence). Trimming took 0 bases from V and 4 from J, leaving 9 bases between them. For the CDR3, the DNA is TGTGCCAGCAGCTTGGTGGTCGGAGCAGATACGCAGTATTTT. This gives the protein CASSLVVGADTQYF. Full variable domain (missing parts from reference TRBV5-4 and TRBJ2-3): ETGVTQSPTHLIKTRGQQVTLRCSSQSGHNTVSWYQQALGQGPQFIFQYYREEENGRGNFPPRFSGLQFPNYSSELNVNALELDDSALYLCASSLVVGADTQYFGPGTRLTVL.

Worth noting for this clone: Other DNA sequences in this sample translate to the same CDR3. The J gene is TRBJ1-2, the V gene TRBV5-6; D remains ambiguous. The CDR3 length is 12 residues. Trimming took 2 bases from V and 5 from J, leaving 7 bases between them. Per the germline V gene, CDR1 is SGHDT and CDR2 is YYEEEE. CDR3 bases: TGTGCCAGCAGCTTTTTAGGATATGGCTACACCTTC. Residues: CASSFLGYGYTF.

This chain joins TRBV19 and TRBJ1-5; 8 bases are a match to TRBD1. The CDR3 is 15 residues long. Germline CDR1 and CDR2: LNHDA and SQIVND (reference sequence). The J segment lost 8 bases and the V segment lost 2 bases, leaving 8 bases of the junction unmatched. The CDR3 here is CASSIPTGEKEPQHF. CDR3 sequence (DNA): TGTGCCAGTAGTATACCGACAGGGGAGAAGGAGCCCCAGCATTTT.

On this clone: Different DNA sequences within this sample yield the same CDR3. The rearrangement uses TRBV24-1 and TRBJ1-5; D remains ambiguous. CDR1 and CDR2 from the germline V gene are KGHDR and SFDVKD. The CDR3 extends over 12 amino acids. With 4 bases removed from V and 3 bases from J, the gap between germline ends came to 3 bases. CDR3 bases: TGTGCCACCAGTGACTTCAATCAGCCCCAGCATTTT. Translating it yields CATSDFNQPQHF.

The chain couples TRBV19 to TRBJ1-5, with TRBD1 as a possible D gene (5 bases). This CDR3 comprises 13 residues. In germline, CDR1 is LNHDA, CDR2 SQIVND (reference sequence). V lost 5 bases, J lost 4 bases, and 9 bases lay in between. In DNA, the CDR3 is TGTGCCAGTAGTGAGACAGCTAATCAGCCCCAGCATTTT. It translates to CASSETANQPQHF. Variable domain in full (rest from reference TRBV19 and TRBJ1-5): DGGITQSPKYLFRKEGQNVTLSCEQNLNHDAMYWYRQDPGQGLRLIYYSQIVNDFQKGDIAEGYSVSREKKESFPLTVTSAQKNPTAFYLCASSETANQPQHFGDGTRLSIL.

The chain links TRBV7-5 to TRBJ2-2. TRBV7-5 represents a pseudogene. The CDR3 loop spans 19 amino acids. The CDR3 nucleotides are TGTGTCAGAAGCTACAGAGGGACAGTTACTAGCGTGAGGACCGGGGAGCTGTTTTTT. Its translation: CVRSYRGTVTSVRTGELFF.

V is TRBV6-2 or TRBV6-3 and J is TRBJ1-1, with D possibly matching TRBD1 (5 bases). V gave up 0 bases and J gave up 4 bases, with 6 bases separating them. In germline, CDR1 is MNHEY, CDR2 SVGEGT. The CDR3 has 13 residues. The CDR3: CASSYSQGTEAFF. CDR3 bases: TGTGCCAGCAGTTACTCTCAGGGCACTGAAGCTTTCTTT.

The chain is built from TRBV19 and TRBJ2-2; D unresolved. The V end was cut by 5 bases, the J end by 7 bases, with 11 bases between. CDR3 size: 13 residues. The V gene's germline CDR1 is LNHDA and CDR2 SQIVND (reference sequence). The CDR3 DNA sequence: TGTGCCAGTAGTTTCCAGGTTTTCGGGGAGCTGTTTTTT. Translated, it gives CASSFQVFGELFF.

The chain uses TRBV29-1 and TRBJ2-7; D is undetermined. This CDR3 comprises 12 residues. Germline CDR1 and CDR2: SQVTM and ANQGSEA. Trimming removed 5 bases at V and 2 bases at J, with 10 bases between. This CDR3 is CSVTPATYEQYV. The CDR3 DNA sequence: TGCAGCGTTACTCCGGCAACCTACGAGCAGTACGTC.

The V call is TRBV30, the J call TRBJ1-6; the D is unclear. CDR3 length: 15 amino acids. In germline, CDR1 is GTSNPN, CDR2 SVGIG (reference sequence). The germline V and J ends were trimmed by 0 bases and 2 bases, with 8 bases remaining between them. For the CDR3, the DNA is TGTGCCTGGAGTGTAGGGCCCGCCTATAATTCACCCCTCCACTTT. Amino acid sequence: CAWSVGPAYNSPLHF. Full variable domain (remainder filled in from reference TRBV30 and TRBJ1-6): SQTIHQWPATLVQPVGSPLSLECTVEGTSNPNLYWYRQAAGRGLQLLFYSVGIGQISSEVPQNLSASRPQDRQFILSSKKLLLSDSGFYLCAWSVGPAYNSPLHFGNGTRLTVT.

The J gene is TRBJ2-1, the V gene TRBV6-5, with TRBD1 matching over 7 bases. The CDR3 is made up of 12 amino acids. J was trimmed by 7 bases and V by 6 bases; bases with no gene match: 3. CDR1 and CDR2 from the germline V gene are MNHEY and SVGAGI. The CDR3 coding sequence is TGTGCCAGCAGCCCGACAGGGAATGAGCAGTTCTTC. This encodes CASSPTGNEQFF.

The chain uses TRBV5-1 and TRBJ2-3; no firm D call. Looked up from germline, CDR1 is SGHRS and CDR2 is YFSETQ. The CDR3 extends over 13 amino acids. Trimming cost V 5 bases and J 4 bases, with 11 bases left between them. In DNA, the CDR3 is TGCGCCAGCAGTGATGCTGCCGCAGATACGCAGTATTTT. This translates into CASSDAAADTQYF.

The chain combines TRBV14 with TRBJ1-2; D may be TRBD1 (6 bases). The V gene's germline CDR1 is SGHDN and CDR2 FVKESK. The V gene lost 2 bases and the J gene lost 7 bases, with 20 bases spanning the gap. The CDR3 length is 16 residues. The CDR3 DNA is TGTGCCAGCAGCCAATCGAGGGGGACCTTCAGGCCTGGCTACACCTTC. This translates into CASSQSRGTFRPGYTF.

V is TRBV27 and J is TRBJ2-2; TRBD2 matches 12 bases. J lost 2 bases, V lost 2 bases, and 15 bases had no gene match. The CDR3 length is 21 residues. CDR1 and CDR2 from the germline V gene are MNHEY and SMNVEV (reference sequence). DNA of the CDR3: TGTGCCAGCAGTTTACCCACCACTAGCGGGAGGTCCCCTACTAACACCGGGGAGCTGTTTTTT. Translating it yields CASSLPTTSGRSPTNTGELFF.

V is TRBV5-5 and J is TRBJ2-2, with TRBD2 identical over 7 bases. Per the germline V gene, CDR1 is SGHKS and CDR2 is YYEKEE (reference sequence). V lost 0 bases to trimming and J lost 7 bases; unmatched junction nucleotides: 6. The CDR3 runs to 15 residues. The CDR3 sequence is CASSLVPGGYGELFF. As DNA, the CDR3 is TGTGCCAGCAGCTTGGTGCCCGGGGGGTACGGGGAGCTGTTTTTT.